What follows are 15 T cell receptor beta chains derived from one specimen sequenced in a study of blood T cell repertoires in COVID-19. TCRdb's copy holds only in-frame clones and misses some; the assay was immunoSEQ multiplex PCR. The table shows 200,000 to 250,000 clones, with about 86% occurring only once. Sequencing input: peripheral blood. The receptors here all came from a woman aged 25 to 45 who had recovered from COVID-19.

V usage is TRBV5-1 and J usage is TRBJ2-7; 11 bases line up with TRBD2. With V trimmed by 4 bases and J by 3 bases, 6 bases remained unmatched. The CDR3 is 15 residues long. Germline assignment: CDR1 SGHRS and CDR2 YFSETQ. The CDR3 is CASSAVTSGSYEQYF. DNA for the CDR3: TGCGCCAGCAGCGCGGTCACTAGCGGGAGCTACGAGCAGTACTTC.

The chain joins TRBV19 to TRBJ1-5, with TRBD1 identical over 8 bases. Per the germline V gene, CDR1 is LNHDA and CDR2 is SQIVND (reference sequence). The CDR3 loop spans 18 amino acids. With V trimmed by 6 bases and J by 1 base, 14 bases remained unmatched. CDR3 protein: CASSAKERGDRSNQPQHF. CDR3 sequence (DNA): TGTGCCAGTAGCGCTAAGGAACGAGGGGACAGGAGCAATCAGCCCCAGCATTTT. Drawing the rest from reference TRBV19 and TRBJ1-5, the complete variable domain is DGGITQSPKYLFRKEGQNVTLSCEQNLNHDAMYWYRQDPGQGLRLIYYSQIVNDFQKGDIAEGYSVSREKKESFPLTVTSAQKNPTAFYLCASSAKERGDRSNQPQHFGDGTRLSIL.

The J gene is TRBJ2-7, the V gene TRBV5-6, with 11 bases aligning to TRBD2. V shed 0 bases and J 5 bases; nucleotides not matched to a gene: 1. This CDR3 has 14 amino acids. CDR1 is SGHDT, CDR2 YYEEEE, per germline. The CDR3 DNA follows: TGTGCCAGCAGCTTGGGACTAGCGGGACACGAGCAGTACTTC. Translated: CASSLGLAGHEQYF. The variable domain in full, with the rest retrieved from reference TRBV5-6 and TRBJ2-7, is DAGVTQSPTHLIKTRGQQVTLRCSPKSGHDTVSWYQQALGQGPQFIFQYYEEEERQRGNFPDRFSGHQFPNYSSELNVNALLLGDSALYLCASSLGLAGHEQYFGPGTRLTVT.

V usage is TRBV19 and J usage is TRBJ1-5; the D gene is possibly TRBD1 (5 bases). The CDR3 consists of 20 residues. V was trimmed by 5 bases and J by 0 bases, leaving 26 bases between them. Germline assignment: CDR1 LNHDA and CDR2 SQIVND (reference sequence). In DNA, the CDR3 is TGTGCCAGTAGTCGACGCAGGGTTTCTGGGGAGGAATATAGCAATCAGCCCCAGCATTTT. This gives the protein CASSRRRVSGEEYSNQPQHF.

This clone was seen a few times. The rearrangement uses TRBV28 and TRBJ2-7, with unresolved D. V lost 4 bases to trimming and J lost 5 bases, with 9 bases between them. The germline CDR1 and CDR2 sequences are MDHEN and SYDVKM. The CDR3 is 12 residues long. This CDR3 reads CASSYVLNEQYF. In DNA form, the CDR3 reads TGTGCCAGCAGTTACGTCCTAAACGAGCAGTACTTC.

This chain uses TRBV7-2 with TRBJ2-7; 8 nucleotides align to TRBD2. Per germline, CDR1 SGHTA and CDR2 FQGNSA. The CDR3 runs to 16 residues. With V trimmed by 3 bases and J by 5 bases, 12 bases remained unmatched. The CDR3 protein is CASSFPAGLDIHEQYF. As DNA, the CDR3 is TGTGCCAGCAGCTTTCCAGCGGGACTAGACATCCACGAGCAGTACTTC.

This sequence joins TRBV7-8 and TRBJ1-3; a weak D match, TRBD1 (5 bases). The germline gives CDR1 SGHVS, CDR2 FQNEAQ. V was trimmed by 6 bases and J by 1 base, leaving 13 bases between them. The CDR3 is 15 residues long. CDR3 sequence reads: CASSSTGFSGNTIYF. The CDR3 coding sequence is TGTGCCAGCAGTTCTACAGGTTTTTCTGGAAACACCATATATTTT. Supplemented by reference TRBV7-8 and TRBJ1-3, the full variable domain reads GAGVSQSPRYKVAKRGQDVALRCDPISGHVSLFWYQQALGQGPEFLTYFQNEAQLDKSGLPSDRFFAERPEGSVSTLKIQRTQQEDSAVYLCASSSTGFSGNTIYFGEGSWLTVV.

This chain uses TRBV2 with TRBJ1-4; the D is unclear. The germline V gene has CDR1 SNHLY and CDR2 FYNNEI. Trimming pared 5 bases from V and 2 bases from J, leaving 6 bases between. The CDR3 runs 13 residues. As DNA, the CDR3 is TGTGCCAGCAGTACAATGACTAATGAAAAACTGTTTTTT. Translation gives CASSTMTNEKLFF.

This clone showed up just once. The chain links TRBV28 to TRBJ1-2, with 8 bases fitting TRBD1. This CDR3 spans 17 amino acids. The V segment lost 5 bases and the J segment 5 bases; nucleotides outside the gene matches: 16. Germline V gives CDR1 MDHEN, CDR2 SYDVKM. CDR3 loop: CASSTPSGTGIQYGYTF. For the CDR3, the DNA is TGTGCCAGCAGTACGCCTTCCGGGACAGGAATACAGTATGGCTACACCTTC.

The genes are TRBV13 and TRBJ2-2; 7 positions agree with TRBD1. The V and J ends lost 5 bases and 2 bases, in that order; junction bases with no gene match: 14. Germline V gives CDR1 PRHDT, CDR2 FYEKMQ (reference sequence). The CDR3 length is 18 residues. For the CDR3, the DNA is TGTGCCAGCAGCCCTTATGGGTTCAGAGGGGGCAACACCGGGGAGCTGTTTTTT. The encoded protein is CASSPYGFRGGNTGELFF.

This chain links TRBV11-3 with TRBJ2-1, with 9 bases identical to TRBD1. The CDR3 length is 14 residues. The trim removed 3 bases at V and 11 bases at J, leaving 8 bases unmatched. Per germline, CDR1 SGHNT and CDR2 YENEEA. CDR3 residues: CASSFEPGQGKQFF. The CDR3 nucleotides are TGTGCCAGCAGCTTCGAACCGGGACAGGGAAAGCAGTTCTTC. The entire variable domain, with the rest obtained from reference TRBV11-3 and TRBJ2-1, is as follows: EAGVVQSPRYKIIEKKQPVAFWCNPISGHNTLYWYLQNLGQGPELLIRYENEEAVDDSQLPKDRFSAERLKGVDSTLKIQPAELGDSAVYLCASSFEPGQGKQFFGPGTRLTVL.

The sample holds a few counts of this clone. This chain uses TRBV28 with TRBJ1-4; D is uncertain. Trimming left V 4 bases short and J 1 base short, with 7 bases between. Germline V gives CDR1 MDHEN, CDR2 SYDVKM. This CDR3 is 14 amino acids long. The CDR3 loop is CASSSGLTNEKLFF. Written as DNA, the CDR3 is TGTGCCAGCAGTTCCGGACTAACTAATGAAAAACTGTTTTTT.

The V call is TRBV19, the J call TRBJ1-5; no definite D call. Trimming removed 0 bases at V and 8 bases at J, with 17 bases between. Germline V gene lookup returns CDR1 LNHDA and CDR2 SQIVND (reference sequence). The CDR3 sequence is 16 residues long. CDR3 DNA: TGTGCCAGTAGTATAGACGCCATGACCGCGGGAAAGCCCCAGCATTTT. Residues: CASSIDAMTAGKPQHF.

The rearrangement joins TRBV30 to TRBJ2-1; 7 bases line up with TRBD2. This CDR3 has 13 residues. Germline lookup yields CDR1 GTSNPN and CDR2 SVGIG (reference sequence). The V and J ends lost 4 bases and 4 bases, in that order; junction bases with no gene match: 4. CDR3 sequence: CAWTSGVYNEQFF. In DNA form, the CDR3 reads TGTGCCTGGACTAGCGGAGTTTACAATGAGCAGTTCTTC.

The chain uses TRBV28 and TRBJ2-1; 7 bases align to TRBD2. V trimming: 7 bases; J trimming: 5 bases; junction bases outside the gene matches: 8. The CDR3 length is 14 residues. In germline, CDR1 is MDHEN, CDR2 SYDVKM. The CDR3 bases are TGTGCCAGCAACCCGGGGACTACCCACAATGAGCAGTTCTTC. This codes for CASNPGTTHNEQFF.